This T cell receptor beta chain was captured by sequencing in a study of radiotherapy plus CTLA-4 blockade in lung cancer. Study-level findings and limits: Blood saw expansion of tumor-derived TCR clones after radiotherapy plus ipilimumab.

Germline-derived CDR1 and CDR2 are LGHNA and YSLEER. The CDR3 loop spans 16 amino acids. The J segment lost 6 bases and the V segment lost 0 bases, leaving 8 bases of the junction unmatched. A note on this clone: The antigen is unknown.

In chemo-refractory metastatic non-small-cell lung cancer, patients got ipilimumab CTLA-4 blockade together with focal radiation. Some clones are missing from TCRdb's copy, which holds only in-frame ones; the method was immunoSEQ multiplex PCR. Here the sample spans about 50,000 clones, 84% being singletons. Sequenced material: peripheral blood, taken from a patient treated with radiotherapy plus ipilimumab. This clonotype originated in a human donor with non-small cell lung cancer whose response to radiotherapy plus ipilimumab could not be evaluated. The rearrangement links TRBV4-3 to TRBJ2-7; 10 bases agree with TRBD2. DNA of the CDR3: TGCGCCAGCAGCCAAGATTTGGCTAGCGGGAGAGTCGAGCAGTACTTC. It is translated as CASSQDLASGRVEQYF.